Described below is a single TCR beta chain sequence and its context. This clonotype was observed a few times. It lacks a known antigen. No base quality values were provided; no much bigger clone lies one nucleotide off. These data originate in a study of T cells after yellow fever vaccination (dated by TCRdb to the late 2010s). Context from the whole study: The SMART-Seq v4 Ultra Low Input RNA kit was used to prepare libraries from fractions with low cell numbers. The cohort comprised two healthy male donors, one aged 18 to 30 and one aged 30 to 40 years. Bulk PBMC replicates and cell subsets were isolated from blood drawn at multiple timepoints before and after both primary and secondary immunization. To follow T-cell clones before and after both primary and booster YFV17D yellow fever vaccination, bulk TCR alpha and beta repertoires underwent longitudinal sequencing. What the authors observed across the whole study: The secondary T-cell response was weaker than the primary response but faster, peaking on day 5 instead of day 15. FACS-sorted repertoires could contain abundant contaminating clonotypes from the bulk population, so computational filtering was required. A small share of clonotypes was detected in both CD4 and CD8 compartments, with the overlap likely arising from convergent recombination. Most clones expanded after primary vaccination were re-detected after the booster (96% of CD4 and around 86% of CD8), suggesting broad memory maintenance. Because only a couple of donors were included in the study, the extent to which the findings can be generalized is limited.

Taken from cysteine to phenylalanine, the CDR3 has 15 residues. CDR3 DNA only is kept here, 45 bases in frame from base 1. V is cut back by 5 bases and J by 10 bases, with 9 bases in the junction unmatched. Taken from the germline V gene, the CDR1 and CDR2 loops are MNHEY and SVGEGT. Sequencing used an Illumina NovaSeq 6000. TCR cDNA was synthesized by 5'RACE template switching, through which a universal primer site and unique molecular identifiers were introduced. Priming of cDNA synthesis was performed from both the TCR alpha and TCR beta constant segments. Two PCR steps were used to amplify libraries, with sample barcodes and sequencing adapters being added in the second step. Libraries were sequenced on Illumina HiSeq 2500 (2x100 bp) or NovaSeq (2x150 bp). Per the original workflow: Reads were demultiplexed and collapsed into UMI consensus sequences with MIGEC, and V(D)J alignment was performed with MiXCR. Vaccine-responding clonotypes were defined with edgeR using replicate PBMC samples, requiring FDR below 0.01 and a log2 fold change above 5 up to day 15. Each bulk clonotype received a CD4 or CD8 identity based on whether the sequenced CD4 or CD8 repertoire contained that clonotype at higher abundance. TCRdb handled the public reads itself, with Q25 trimming in fastp and clone calling in MiXCR, and kept productive beta chains. Each entry merges the rows of one CDR3 protein and shows their most common DNA and genes. These V and J calls originate from TCRdb's pipeline instead of the authors' own analysis. This sample gives some 300,000 distinct CDR3 sequences in total; roughly 10% of them show up just once. 2.5% to 4% of the sample lies in the top ten.

This sample's treatment or condition label indicates: live attenuated yellow fever vaccine strain. A standard Ficoll-Paque protocol was used to isolate PBMCs from peripheral blood. Dynabeads CD4 and CD8 positive selection kits were used to isolate CD4 and CD8 T-cell fractions. RNA was extracted with TriZol from bulk PBMCs, CD4 and CD8 fractions, and dextramer-positive and dextramer-negative fractions. This sequence uses TRBV6-2 or TRBV6-3 and TRBJ2-1; 12 bases in the middle match TRBD2. The receptor's source is a man between 18 and 29 years old who received the YFV17D yellow fever vaccine. Sequences were derived from CD4+ T cells sorted from PBMCs, sampled 45 days after the yellow fever booster vaccination. The base sequence is TGTGCCAGCAGTCCGGCTAGCGGGGGGGCTGGGGAGCAGTTCTTC. It is translated as CASSPASGGAGEQFF.